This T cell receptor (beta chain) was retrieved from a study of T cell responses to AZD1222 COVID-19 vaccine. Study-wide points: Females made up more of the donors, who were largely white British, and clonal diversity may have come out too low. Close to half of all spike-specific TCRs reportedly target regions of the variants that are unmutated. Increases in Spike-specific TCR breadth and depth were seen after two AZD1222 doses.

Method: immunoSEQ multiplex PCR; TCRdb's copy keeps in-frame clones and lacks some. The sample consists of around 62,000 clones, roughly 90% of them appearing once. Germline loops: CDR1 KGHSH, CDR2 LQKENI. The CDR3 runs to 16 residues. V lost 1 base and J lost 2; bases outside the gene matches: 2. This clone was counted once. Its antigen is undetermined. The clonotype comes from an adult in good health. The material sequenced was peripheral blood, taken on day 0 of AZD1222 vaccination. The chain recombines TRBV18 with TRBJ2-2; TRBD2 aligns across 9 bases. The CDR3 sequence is CASSPQTSGNTGELFF. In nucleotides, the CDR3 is TGTGCCAGCTCACCACAGACTAGCGGTAACACCGGGGAGCTGTTTTTT.